This TCR beta chain is from a study of T cell responses to AZD1222 COVID-19 vaccine. On this clone: Its antigen is as yet unknown.

Germline CDR1 is MNHEY and CDR2 is SMNVEV (reference sequence). V lost 1 base, J lost 5 bases, and 8 bases lay in between. The CDR3 loop spans 13 amino acids. Second-dose schedules of about 4 or about 12 weeks were combined. The study's findings and limits: Clonal diversity was possibly underestimated, and the donors were mostly white British, with more females.

Generated by immunoSEQ multiplex PCR, the TCRdb table keeps only in-frame clones and is missing some. The profile shows 110,000 or so clones, approximately 86% of them singletons. The source material was peripheral blood, sampled 28 days after the second AZD1222 dose. The rearrangement joins TRBV27 to TRBJ2-5; a weak D match, TRBD2 (6 bases). The clonotype originates from an adult who received the AZD1222 COVID-19 vaccine. DNA for the CDR3: TGTGCCAGCAGTTTATGGGGGGTGGAGACCCAGTACTTC. It is translated as CASSLWGVETQYF.